One and the same sample provided the 26 T cell receptor beta chains below, sequenced in a study of sequential checkpoint blockade in melanoma. Clones were sequenced by immunoSEQ multiplex PCR, and TCRdb holds only the in-frame ones, with some missing. The repertoire holds approximately 23,000 clones, with 75% to 90% as singletons. The sample's treatment: randomized to nivolumab then ipilimumab (arm A) or the reverse (arm B). The specimen was CD8+ T cells sorted from blood (inferred from file names), collected from a patient given nivolumab and ipilimumab in sequence. The receptor source for this set is a human donor with melanoma.

This chain uses TRBV7-6 with TRBJ2-7; no clear D gene. The CDR3 spans 15 residues. With 1 base removed from V and 0 bases from J, the gap between germline ends came to 10 bases. Germline lookup yields CDR1 SGHVS and CDR2 FNYEAQ. CDR3 in DNA: TGTGCCAGCAGCTTAGGCGCCCGGAGCTCCTACGAGCAGTACTTC. Its translation: CASSLGARSSYEQYF.

V and J are TRBV27 and TRBJ1-2; possible D gene TRBD1, 5 bases. Trimming shortened V by 4 bases and J by 3 bases, and 12 bases separated the two germline ends. Germline V gives CDR1 MNHEY, CDR2 SMNVEV (reference sequence). This CDR3 is built from 14 residues. CDR3 in DNA: TGTGCCAGCAGTTCTGGGGGACTATACTATGGCTACACCTTC. It is translated as CASSSGGLYYGYTF.

DNA for the CDR3: TGTGCCAGCTCCACCCCTGGGCTCTACAATGAGCAGTTCTTC. The encoded protein is CASSTPGLYNEQFF. J is TRBJ2-1 and V is TRBV18; D unresolved. With 6 bases removed from V and 3 bases from J, the gap between germline ends came to 12 bases. This CDR3 is built from 14 residues. The V gene's germline CDR1 is KGHSH and CDR2 LQKENI.

V gene TRBV2 combines with J gene TRBJ1-1, with D perhaps TRBD1 (5 bases). V was clipped by 7 bases and J by 3 bases, with 9 bases between them. The CDR3 consists of 12 residues. Germline CDR1 and CDR2: SNHLY and FYNNEI. The CDR3 coding sequence is TGTGCCAGCATTTTAGGGGACACTGAAGCTTTCTTT. Translated: CASILGDTEAFF.

The chain combines TRBV10-3 with TRBJ2-1; D remains unclear. CDR3 size: 13 residues. V gave up 2 bases and J gave up 0 bases, with 2 bases separating them. The germline gives CDR1 ENHRY, CDR2 SYGVKD. DNA for the CDR3: TGTGCCATCAGTGAGCTCTCCTACAATGAGCAGTTCTTC. Its translation is CAISELSYNEQFF.

This clone was seen only once. The V call is TRBV9, the J call TRBJ2-7; 7 bases fit TRBD1. Trimming cost V 0 bases and J 3 bases; bases outside gene matches: 6. The CDR3 contains 15 residues. CDR1 and CDR2 from the germline V gene are SGDLS and YYNGEE. The DNA of the CDR3 is TGTGCCAGCAGCGTAGCTGAGGACAGGATCTACGAGCAGTACTTC. This codes for CASSVAEDRIYEQYF. The full variable domain, its missing parts supplied by reference TRBV9 and TRBJ2-7, is DSGVTQTPKHLITATGQRVTLRCSPRSGDLSVYWYQQSLDQGLQFLIQYYNGEERAKGNILERFSAQQFPDLHSELNLSSLELGDSALYFCASSVAEDRIYEQYFGPGTRLTVT.

This clone was counted only a few times. The CDR3 does not close with the conserved phenylalanine or tryptophan, likely indicating a read error. The DNA is omitted, as the CDR3 cannot be located on it reliably, and the CDR3 follows TCRdb's listing. V usage is TRBV27 and J usage is TRBJ2-2; whether TRBD2, the table's D call, matches the DNA was not checked. CDR1 and CDR2 from the germline V gene are MNHEY and SMNVEV (reference sequence). Inclusive of both ends, the CDR3 amounts to 12 amino acids. This CDR3 is CASPAPPGSCFL.

This clone ranks as medium-sized. This chain joins TRBV28 and TRBJ1-3; 9 bases are shared with TRBD1. This CDR3 contains 16 residues. The V gene's germline CDR1 is MDHEN and CDR2 SYDVKM. Trimming removed 3 bases from V and 3 bases from J; junction bases left unmatched: 6. CDR3: CASSFTGTGFGNTIYF. The CDR3, as DNA: TGTGCCAGCAGTTTTACCGGGACAGGGTTTGGAAACACCATATATTTT. Variable domain in full (rest from reference TRBV28 and TRBJ1-3): DVKVTQSSRYLVKRTGEKVFLECVQDMDHENMFWYRQDPGLGLRLIYFSYDVKMKEKGDIPEGYSVSREKKERFSLILESASTNQTSMYLCASSFTGTGFGNTIYFGEGSWLTVV.

This clone was picked up one time. The gene calls are TRBV29-1 and TRBJ1-6; 7 bases are a match to TRBD1. This CDR3 spans 13 amino acids. CDR1 SQVTM and CDR2 ANQGSEA come from the germline V gene. CDR3 residues: CRARQGYNSPLHF. DNA of the CDR3: TGCCGCGCAAGACAGGGTTATAATTCACCCCTCCACTTT.

The CDR3 coding sequence is TGTGCCAGCAGTGTCAATCCCACAAGCGGGGACTCCTACGAGCAGTACTTC. Amino acids: CASSVNPTSGDSYEQYF. The chain carries TRBV2 and TRBJ2-7; 7 nucleotides agree with TRBD2. Trimming cost V 4 bases and J 0 bases; bases outside gene matches: 12. CDR1 and CDR2 (germline): SNHLY, FYNNEI. The CDR3 is 17 amino acids.

V is TRBV19 and J is TRBJ2-5, with a tentative D call TRBD1 (7 bases). The CDR3 is 16 residues long. The germline CDR1 and CDR2 sequences are LNHDA and SQIVND (reference sequence). Trimming took off 1 base at V and 2 bases at J, with 14 bases between the two ends. CDR3 coding DNA: TGTGCCAGTAGTATAGTCTGGCAGGGGGGACAAGAGACCCAGTACTTC. Protein: CASSIVWQGGQETQYF.

By share, this clone ranks as medium-sized. This CDR3 reads CASRPRDRPTVYTEAFF. CDR3 DNA sequence: TGTGCCAGCAGACCGAGGGACAGGCCCACCGTTTACACTGAAGCTTTCTTT. V is TRBV2 and J is TRBJ1-1, with 8 bases matching TRBD1. In germline, CDR1 is SNHLY, CDR2 FYNNEI. V lost 6 bases to trimming and J lost 3 bases; unmatched junction nucleotides: 15. This CDR3 comprises 17 residues.

This clone has only one observation. CDR3 DNA sequence: TGTGCCAGCAGTTTCACCGGAGAACACTACGAGCAGTACTTC. It is translated as CASSFTGEHYEQYF. The rearrangement links TRBV28 to TRBJ2-7; D call uncertain. Trimming cost V 3 bases and J 3 bases, with 12 bases left between them. The length of the CDR3 is 14 residues. Germline V gene sequence: CDR1 MDHEN, CDR2 SYDVKM. The complete variable domain, with remaining parts taken from reference TRBV28 and TRBJ2-7, reads DVKVTQSSRYLVKRTGEKVFLECVQDMDHENMFWYRQDPGLGLRLIYFSYDVKMKEKGDIPEGYSVSREKKERFSLILESASTNQTSMYLCASSFTGEHYEQYFGPGTRLTVT.

The rearrangement uses TRBV28 and TRBJ1-1; D gene uncertain. The CDR3 extends over 15 amino acids. The V end was cut by 1 base, the J end by 0 bases, with 9 bases between. Per the germline V gene, CDR1 is MDHEN and CDR2 is SYDVKM. CDR3: CASSLFTPLNTEAFF. The CDR3 region has the DNA TGTGCCAGCAGTTTATTTACTCCTCTGAACACTGAAGCTTTCTTT.

The CDR3 protein is CASSLVGRFNTGELFF. CDR3 nucleotides: TGTGCCAGCAGCTTAGTTGGGCGTTTCAACACCGGGGAGCTGTTTTTT. The chain is built from TRBV7-9 and TRBJ2-2; D gene ambiguous. The V gene's germline CDR1 is SEHNR and CDR2 FQNEAQ (reference sequence). The ends were cut back, 1 base at V and 2 bases at J, with 11 bases in the middle. This CDR3 is built from 16 residues.

The CDR3 region has the DNA TGTGCCTGGAGTAACGGGGGAAACACTGAAGCTTTCTTT. Amino acids: CAWSNGGNTEAFF. The V call is TRBV30, the J call TRBJ1-1, with TRBD1 as a possible D gene (5 bases). V was cut by 2 bases and J by 2 bases, with 9 bases left in between. Germline assignment: CDR1 GTSNPN and CDR2 SVGIG (reference sequence). This CDR3 comprises 13 residues. The full variable domain, in which reference TRBV30 and TRBJ1-1 provide the parts outside the CDR3, is SQTIHQWPATLVQPVGSPLSLECTVEGTSNPNLYWYRQAAGRGLQLLFYSVGIGQISSEVPQNLSASRPQDRQFILSSKKLLLSDSGFYLCAWSNGGNTEAFFGQGTRLTVV.

The rearrangement links TRBV27 to TRBJ1-2, with TRBD1 matching 9 bases. From germline, CDR1 is MNHEY and CDR2 SMNVEV (reference sequence). The length of the CDR3 is 14 residues. V trimming: 9 bases; J trimming: 7 bases; junction bases outside the gene matches: 12. The CDR3 bases are TGTGCCAGTAGACTCCTACAGGGGGCATTTGGCTACACCTTC. Translation gives CASRLLQGAFGYTF.

This sequence joins TRBV9 and TRBJ2-5; 7 bases align to TRBD1. The DNA end favors TRBJ2-7, so the J call may be wrong. CDR3 length: 14 residues. Germline V lookup: CDR1 SGDLS, CDR2 YYNGEE. The CDR3 loop is CASSYRTGAYEQYF. In DNA form, the CDR3 reads TGTGCCAGCAGCTACCGGACAGGCGCCTACGAGCAGTACTTC.

The CDR3 DNA reads TGTGCCAGCAGCCCTGGACAGGGGCTGACCTACAATGAGCAGTTCTTC. It is translated as CASSPGQGLTYNEQFF. The chain joins TRBV5-4 to TRBJ2-1; 9 bases match TRBD1. Trimming took 4 bases from V and 2 from J; bases not matched to a gene: 7. CDR1 is SGHNT and CDR2 is YYREEE in the germline V gene (reference sequence). This CDR3 has 16 residues. The whole variable domain, filled in from reference TRBV5-4 and TRBJ2-1, reads ETGVTQSPTHLIKTRGQQVTLRCSSQSGHNTVSWYQQALGQGPQFIFQYYREEENGRGNFPPRFSGLQFPNYSSELNVNALELDDSALYLCASSPGQGLTYNEQFFGPGTRLTVL.

This rearrangement joins TRBV28 to TRBJ2-7, with D maybe TRBD1 (6 bases). Trimming took off 3 bases at V and 4 bases at J, with 13 bases between the two ends. Germline V CDR1 and CDR2: MDHEN, SYDVKM. The CDR3 spans 14 residues. The CDR3 spells CASSFAGEVYEQYF. The DNA for the CDR3 is TGTGCCAGCAGTTTTGCAGGGGAAGTTTACGAGCAGTACTTC. Based on the CDR3 plus reference TRBV28 and TRBJ2-7, the full variable domain is DVKVTQSSRYLVKRTGEKVFLECVQDMDHENMFWYRQDPGLGLRLIYFSYDVKMKEKGDIPEGYSVSREKKERFSLILESASTNQTSMYLCASSFAGEVYEQYFGPGTRLTVT.

The chain combines TRBV6-5 with TRBJ1-3; unclear D gene. V dropped 7 bases and J dropped 9 bases, with 19 bases sitting between them. Germline CDR1 and CDR2: MNHEY and SVGAGI. CDR3 size: 14 residues. The DNA of the CDR3 is TGTGCCAGCAACTACTCCCCCGGGTGCTTCACCATATATTTT. Translated: CASNYSPGCFTIYF.

The chain joins TRBV2 to TRBJ2-5, with 8 nucleotides matching TRBD2. Trimming took 4 bases from V and 1 from J; bases not matched to a gene: 5. The CDR3 loop spans 15 amino acids. CDR1 is SNHLY and CDR2 is FYNNEI in the germline V gene. This CDR3 reads CASSASLAGQETQYF. The CDR3 DNA is TGTGCCAGCAGTGCCTCTCTAGCGGGCCAAGAGACCCAGTACTTC. The full variable domain, completed using reference TRBV2 and TRBJ2-5, is EPEVTQTPSHQVTQMGQEVILRCVPISNHLYFYWYRQILGQKVEFLVSFYNNEISEKSEIFDDQFSVERPDGSNFTLKIRSTKLEDSAMYFCASSASLAGQETQYFGPGTRLLVL.

This clone appeared once. The CDR3 DNA reads as TGTGCCAGCAGCTTAGAGTGGAGCAATCAGCCCCAGCATTTT. Protein sequence: CASSLEWSNQPQHF. The chain employs TRBV5-6 and TRBJ1-5; D not resolved. The CDR3 extends over 14 amino acids. The germline V gene has CDR1 SGHDT and CDR2 YYEEEE. V gave up 2 bases and J gave up 1 base, with 7 bases separating them.

This sequence joins TRBV7-2 and TRBJ2-7; no clear D gene. Trimming stripped 4 bases from V and 6 bases from J, with 16 bases between. The CDR3 has 14 amino acids. From germline, CDR1 is SGHTA and CDR2 FQGNSA. The CDR3 region is CASSSAAWVGEQYF. The CDR3 region has the DNA TGTGCCAGCAGCTCGGCGGCGTGGGTGGGCGAGCAGTACTTC.

This clone turned up a few times. The chain uses TRBV10-3 and TRBJ2-7, with TRBD1 matching over 7 bases. V was clipped by 9 bases and J by 0 bases; unmatched bases: 8. This CDR3 contains 14 residues. Germline CDR1 ENHRY, CDR2 SYGVKD. Written as DNA, the CDR3 is TGTGCCATAATGCCGGGACAGAGCTCCTACGAGCAGTACTTC. It specifies CAIMPGQSSYEQYF.

The V and J genes are TRBV15 and TRBJ2-7; 11 positions match TRBD1. Germline V gene sequence: CDR1 LNHNV, CDR2 YYDKDF (reference sequence). Trimming took 1 base from V and 5 from J; bases not matched to a gene: 7. CDR3 length: 16 amino acids. CDR3 in DNA: TGTGCCACCAGCAGAGGGAGGGACAGGGGGATTCACGAGCAGTACTTC. Translating it yields CATSRGRDRGIHEQYF.